The 30 T cell receptor beta chains below come from one sample, sequenced in a study of CXCR3-negative and CXCR3-positive naive CD8 T cells. Study-wide results and caveats: Comparison of naive cells showed more hydrophobic TRB CDR3s in CXCR3-positive than in CXCR3-negative naive cells.

These receptors have no identified antigens. Libraries of TRB cDNA were made by 5' RACE and carried UMIs. TCRdb reprocessed the 5' RACE reads and stores each CDR3 protein as one record, lacking DNA. Here the sample table reports 84,000 or so distinct CDR3 sequences. Sequenced material: naive CXCR3+ CD8+ T cells from blood. Noted subset: CD45RO-CCR7+CD27+CD95- naive CD8+ T cells expressing CXCR3 (TNR3+). These receptors all stem from a human donor in good health. Some clones in this sample may be carry-over from other donors' samples.

The rearrangement uses TRBV2 and TRBJ2-7; TCRdb's D call, TRBD1, is unchecked because there is no DNA. Per the germline V gene, CDR1 is SNHLY and CDR2 is FYNNEI. CDR3 length: 13 amino acids. The CDR3 region is CASAGGLDYEQYF. Supplemented by reference TRBV2 and TRBJ2-7, the full variable domain reads EPEVTQTPSHQVTQMGQEVILRCVPISNHLYFYWYRQILGQKVEFLVSFYNNEISEKSEIFDDQFSVERPDGSNFTLKIRSTKLEDSAMYFCASAGGLDYEQYFGPGTRLTVT.

The chain joins TRBV6-5 to TRBJ2-5. Germline V gene data show CDR1 as MNHEY and CDR2 as SVGAGI. This CDR3 contains 14 residues. The CDR3 spells CASSYLGYQETQYF.

The chain recombines TRBV6-5 with TRBJ1-1. This CDR3 has 14 amino acids. In germline, CDR1 is MNHEY, CDR2 SVGAGI. The CDR3 here is CASSYSNWAVEAFF.

V is TRBV5-4 and J is TRBJ2-1; TCRdb indicates TRBD1, and absent DNA this call remains unverified. Germline loops: CDR1 SGHNT, CDR2 YYREEE (reference sequence). The CDR3 runs to 14 residues. CDR3 residues: CASTAPGRPNEQFF.

The chain joins TRBV21-1 to TRBJ2-1; absent DNA, TCRdb's TRBD2 call cannot be checked. TRBV21-1 is a documented pseudogene. The CDR3 contains 16 residues. The CDR3 loop is CASSKQGSGVYNEQFF.

The V call is TRBV20-1, the J call TRBJ1-2; TCRdb's D call, TRBD1, is unchecked because there is no DNA. Germline values: CDR1 DFQATT, CDR2 SNEGSKA (reference sequence). This CDR3 contains 14 residues. CDR3 residues: CSATGQRINYGYTF.

The chain carries TRBV7-9 and TRBJ2-1; TCRdb proposes TRBD1, but this gene call is untestable without DNA. This CDR3 is 17 amino acids long. Germline CDR1 is SEHNR and CDR2 is FQNEAQ (reference sequence). CDR3 sequence: CASSPYPVVHSYNEQFF.

V usage is TRBV3-1 and J usage is TRBJ1-6; as DNA is missing, the TRBD1 call by TCRdb cannot be tested. The germline gives CDR1 LGHDT, CDR2 YNNKEL (reference sequence). There are 15 residues in the CDR3. CDR3: CASSHYGTGGSPLHF.

This chain links TRBV6-5 with TRBJ2-1; TCRdb's D call, TRBD2, is unchecked because there is no DNA. The V gene's germline CDR1 is MNHEY and CDR2 SVGAGI. The CDR3 runs to 15 residues. The CDR3 protein is CASSSEVGRVNEQFF.

The J gene is TRBJ1-5, the V gene TRBV28. Germline V gene data show CDR1 as MDHEN and CDR2 as SYDVKM. CDR3 length: 14 amino acids. CDR3 residues: CASSFSTGNQPQHF.

This chain connects TRBV21-1 to TRBJ2-2; TCRdb gives TRBD2 as the D gene, but with no DNA this cannot be confirmed. TRBV21-1 is listed as a pseudogene. CDR3 length: 15 amino acids. The CDR3 reads CASSKDWTNTGELFF.

The chain recombines TRBV28 with TRBJ2-3; TCRdb's assignment of TRBD2 cannot be checked, as there is no DNA. Germline loops: CDR1 MDHEN, CDR2 SYDVKM. The CDR3 loop spans 15 amino acids. The CDR3 here is CASSPFAGSTDTQYF.

V is TRBV5-1 and J is TRBJ2-1; no DNA is available, so the TRBD2 call from TCRdb remains unchecked. Germline CDR1 and CDR2: SGHRS and YFSETQ. The CDR3 has 20 amino acids. CDR3 amino acids: CASSLDFGLAGDGSYNEQFF.

The chain combines TRBV5-1 with TRBJ2-7; TCRdb picks TRBD1, but there is no DNA to check that call. The germline gives CDR1 SGHRS, CDR2 YFSETQ. This CDR3 comprises 12 residues. CDR3 sequence: CASSPLGAEQYF.

This rearrangement joins TRBV19 to TRBJ1-1. Germline V gene lookup returns CDR1 LNHDA and CDR2 SQIVND (reference sequence). This CDR3 is 12 amino acids long. This CDR3 is CASSRFGTEAFF.

The rearrangement uses TRBV9 and TRBJ2-1; TCRdb selects TRBD1, and the lack of DNA leaves this call unchecked. Per the germline V gene, CDR1 is SGDLS and CDR2 is YYNGEE. This CDR3 spans 18 amino acids. This CDR3 is CASSVAAPRGSAGNEQFF.

The rearrangement links TRBV9 to TRBJ2-3. CDR3 length: 18 residues. From germline, CDR1 is SGDLS and CDR2 YYNGEE. The CDR3 sequence is CASSVAESVLGTTDTQYF.

The V and J genes are TRBV7-8 and TRBJ2-1; the TRBD1 assignment by TCRdb is unverifiable without DNA. The germline CDR1 and CDR2 sequences are SGHVS and FQNEAQ. This CDR3 has 12 amino acids. This CDR3 is CASSLLQELLVF. Looking up the rest from reference TRBV7-8 and TRBJ2-1 gives the full variable domain: GAGVSQSPRYKVAKRGQDVALRCDPISGHVSLFWYQQALGQGPEFLTYFQNEAQLDKSGLPSDRFFAERPEGSVSTLKIQRTQQEDSAVYLCASSLLQELLVFGPGTRLTVL.

The V gene is TRBV12-3 or TRBV12-4, the J gene TRBJ1-1. The CDR3 spans 14 residues. The CDR3 spells CASSLPALNTEAFF.

The J gene is TRBJ2-5, the V gene TRBV10-3; TCRdb outputs TRBD1, but without DNA this stays unchecked. The CDR3 is made up of 16 amino acids. CDR1 is ENHRY and CDR2 is SYGVKD in the germline V gene. CDR3 protein: CAISDRDTRVEETQYF.

The V call is TRBV6-6, the J call TRBJ2-3. Germline values: CDR1 MNHNY, CDR2 SVGAGI (reference sequence). CDR3 length: 12 amino acids. CDR3: CASSDLTDTQYF.

The chain combines TRBV20-1 with TRBJ2-1; absent DNA, TCRdb's TRBD1 call cannot be checked. Germline-derived CDR1 and CDR2 are DFQATT and SNEGSKA (reference sequence). The length of the CDR3 is 13 residues. The CDR3 loop is CSAPGLGDNEQFF.

The V and J genes are TRBV9 and TRBJ2-7; TCRdb's D call of TRBD1 is untestable without DNA. The CDR3 extends over 16 amino acids. Looked up from germline, CDR1 is SGDLS and CDR2 is YYNGEE. Here the CDR3 reads CASSAGGGSGSYEQYF.

The chain couples TRBV29-1 to TRBJ2-5; absent DNA, TCRdb's TRBD2 call cannot be checked. CDR1 and CDR2 from the germline V gene are SQVTM and ANQGSEA. This CDR3 is 16 amino acids long. CDR3 sequence: CSVEDEPREGQETQYF.

The rearrangement joins TRBV2 to TRBJ2-1; TCRdb's assignment of TRBD1 cannot be checked, as there is no DNA. This CDR3 spans 14 amino acids. Germline V gene data show CDR1 as SNHLY and CDR2 as FYNNEI. CDR3: CASSEGQHLDEQFF.

This CDR3 is CSARDPDRVNEQFF. This rearrangement joins TRBV20-1 to TRBJ2-1; TCRdb's assignment of TRBD1 cannot be checked, as there is no DNA. CDR1 DFQATT and CDR2 SNEGSKA come from the germline V gene (reference sequence). The CDR3 has 14 amino acids.

The V gene is TRBV5-5, the J gene TRBJ2-7; the TRBD1 assignment by TCRdb is unverifiable without DNA. Germline V gene lookup returns CDR1 SGHKS and CDR2 YYEKEE (reference sequence). The CDR3 covers 16 residues. The CDR3 here is CASSPNLRGPTYEQYF.

The chain employs TRBV25-1 and TRBJ2-1. Germline V lookup: CDR1 MGHDK, CDR2 SYGVNS. The CDR3 totals 12 residues. This CDR3 is CATTLQWNEQFF.

The chain combines TRBV4-1 with TRBJ2-7; TCRdb indicates TRBD1, and absent DNA this call remains unverified. Germline assignment: CDR1 MGHRA and CDR2 YSYEKL. This CDR3 spans 13 amino acids. CDR3 amino acids: CASSQRPGYEQYF.

The chain has TRBV5-1 and TRBJ2-7. CDR3 length: 15 residues. Germline V lookup: CDR1 SGHRS, CDR2 YFSETQ. CDR3: CASSLVELSSYEQYF.